This entry lists 26 T cell receptor beta chains sequenced from one sample in a study of vaccination and CD4 T cells after COVID-19. Treatment specified: roughly 10-day PBMC culture with coronavirus spike peptide pools or control peptides (ViraFEST assay). With the Oncomine TCR Beta short-read assay, DNA from cultured CD4+ T cells was sequenced. TCRdb used MiXCR to reprocess the PCR reads, holding one entry per CDR3 protein. The sample contains 13,000 or so distinct CDR3 sequences, roughly two fifths of which appear only once. The antigens these receptors bind are not known. Sequences were derived from CD4+ T cells from blood, cultured in vitro, sampled after SARS-CoV-2 vaccination. These receptors were collected from a human donor who had recovered from COVID-19.

The rearrangement uses TRBV19 and TRBJ2-3; D is possibly TRBD2 (6 bases). CDR1 LNHDA and CDR2 SQIVND come from the germline V gene (reference sequence). V lost 3 bases to trimming and J lost 0 bases, with 7 bases between them. This CDR3 has 14 amino acids. CDR3 nucleotides: TGTGCCAGTAGTATGGGACTGAGCACAGATACGCAGTATTTT. Its protein is CASSMGLSTDTQYF.

The J gene is TRBJ1-5, the V gene TRBV10-3; D is unclear. The CDR3 runs 13 residues. Trimming stripped 4 bases from V and 3 bases from J, with 7 bases between. Per the germline V gene, CDR1 is ENHRY and CDR2 is SYGVKD. CDR3 sequence: CAISARVNQPQHF. The CDR3, as DNA: TGTGCCATCAGTGCGCGGGTCAATCAGCCCCAGCATTTT.

The chain has TRBV7-2 and TRBJ2-3; TRBD2 matches 7 bases. The CDR3 contains 16 residues. Germline V lookup: CDR1 SGHTA, CDR2 FQGNSA. J was trimmed by 0 bases and V by 2 bases; bases with no gene match: 5. The CDR3 DNA reads as TGTGCCAGCAGCTTACCGACGGGGGGTAGCACAGATACGCAGTATTTT. Residues: CASSLPTGGSTDTQYF.

A few counts support this clonotype. CDR3 sequence (DNA): TGTGCCACGAAGCCTTGGGCCGGGGGGAGAGACATTCAGTACTTC. Protein product: CATKPWAGGRDIQYF. V gene TRBV27 combines with J gene TRBJ2-4, with TRBD2 matching over 7 bases. Germline V gives CDR1 MNHEY, CDR2 SMNVEV (reference sequence). The CDR3 runs 15 residues. The ends lost 10 bases at V and 8 bases at J; junction bases unmatched: 17.

This clonotype was observed a handful of times. The J gene is TRBJ1-5, the V gene TRBV7-2; possibly TRBD1 for D (5 bases). Germline V CDR1 and CDR2: SGHTA, FQGNSA. V lost 0 bases, J lost 10 bases, and 10 bases lay in between. The CDR3 is made up of 13 amino acids. CDR3 amino acids: CASSLARASPQHF. The CDR3 DNA reads as TGTGCCAGCAGCTTAGCCAGGGCTTCCCCCCAGCATTTT.

This chain uses TRBV5-4 with TRBJ1-1; D gene ambiguous. CDR1 and CDR2 from the germline V gene are SGHNT and YYREEE (reference sequence). V dropped 2 bases and J dropped 1 base, with 12 bases sitting between them. CDR3 length: 15 amino acids. DNA for the CDR3: TGTGCCAGCAGCTTCCCGGGCGGAACGAACACTGAAGCTTTCTTT. This translates into CASSFPGGTNTEAFF.

The sample holds a few counts of this clonotype. This chain uses TRBV5-4 with TRBJ1-2; the D is unclear. The length of the CDR3 is 14 residues. Looked up from germline, CDR1 is SGHNT and CDR2 is YYREEE (reference sequence). Trimming pared 0 bases from V and 7 bases from J, leaving 13 bases between. CDR3 sequence (DNA): TGTGCCAGCAGCTTGGAGAGAGGGATCATTGGCTACACCTTC. This gives the protein CASSLERGIIGYTF.

The chain joins TRBV9 to TRBJ2-7; 7 bases fit TRBD1. The V gene's germline CDR1 is SGDLS and CDR2 YYNGEE. The J segment lost 6 bases and the V segment lost 4 bases, leaving 10 bases of the junction unmatched. The CDR3 has 14 amino acids. The CDR3: CASSPSYRGREQYF. For the CDR3, the DNA is TGTGCCAGCAGCCCCTCATACAGGGGCCGCGAGCAGTACTTC.

V usage is TRBV7-2 and J usage is TRBJ1-1; 8 nucleotides align to TRBD1. Germline V gene lookup returns CDR1 SGHTA and CDR2 FQGNSA. CDR3 size: 14 residues. V was pared by 5 bases and J by 1 base, with 3 bases of the junction left unmatched. CDR3 region: CASSRGTGNTEAFF. CDR3 DNA sequence: TGTGCCAGCAGCCGAGGGACAGGGAACACTGAAGCTTTCTTT.

This clonotype was observed once. The chain joins TRBV20-1 to TRBJ2-5; D may be TRBD2 (5 bases). Between the trimmed V and J ends, which lost 0 bases and 4 bases, there was a span of 12 bases. CDR1 and CDR2 from the germline V gene are DFQATT and SNEGSKA (reference sequence). This CDR3 region has 14 residues. The CDR3 is CSARERASPETQYF. The CDR3, as DNA: TGCAGTGCTAGAGAGCGGGCCAGTCCAGAGACCCAGTACTTC.

The chain combines TRBV5-1 with TRBJ2-7; D is undetermined. CDR1 and CDR2 from the germline V gene are SGHRS and YFSETQ. V lost 4 bases and J 2 bases, leaving 19 bases between the germline ends. The CDR3 length is 16 residues. DNA of the CDR3: TGCGCCAGCAGCCCAGACGTGGTTGGTGCTGCCTACGAGCAGTACTTC. Encoded protein: CASSPDVVGAAYEQYF.

This clonotype was seen just once. The chain joins TRBV6-2 or TRBV6-3 to TRBJ1-5, with D maybe TRBD1 (6 bases). Germline V CDR1 and CDR2: MNHEY, SVGEGT. The CDR3 spans 18 residues. V was shortened by 4 bases and J by 3 bases, with 22 bases between the two germline ends. CDR3 protein: CASSFHSGVTKPNQPQHF. As DNA, the CDR3 is TGTGCCAGCAGTTTTCACTCAGGGGTGACAAAACCCAATCAGCCCCAGCATTTT.

This chain links TRBV5-1 with TRBJ1-6; maybe TRBD1 (6 bases). The CDR3 is 16 amino acids. Trimming took off 4 bases at V and 7 bases at J, with 18 bases between the two ends. Germline lookup yields CDR1 SGHRS and CDR2 YFSETQ. The CDR3 is CASSPGLGQGNSPLHF. Here the CDR3 DNA reads TGCGCCAGCAGCCCTGGTCTGGGACAAGGGAATTCACCCCTCCACTTT.

The chain links TRBV11-2 to TRBJ2-1, with 10 bases lining up with TRBD2. The germline V gene has CDR1 SGHAT and CDR2 FQNNGV. The CDR3 consists of 16 residues. The J segment lost 5 bases and the V segment lost 5 bases, leaving 9 bases of the junction unmatched. CDR3 region: CASSDRISGRNNEQFF. CDR3 DNA: TGTGCCAGCAGCGACAGAATTAGCGGGAGGAACAATGAGCAGTTCTTC.

This chain connects TRBV10-3 to TRBJ1-5, with 9 bases that match TRBD1. V trimming: 3 bases; J trimming: 7 bases; junction bases outside the gene matches: 7. The CDR3 is made up of 15 amino acids. The germline V gene has CDR1 ENHRY and CDR2 SYGVKD. CDR3 coding DNA: TGTGCCATCAGTGATGGGACAGGGTCATCGCAGCCCCAGCATTTT. It yields the protein CAISDGTGSSQPQHF.

This clonotype was recorded a few times. V usage is TRBV5-1 and J usage is TRBJ2-5, with TRBD1 matching over 7 bases. CDR1 is SGHRS, CDR2 YFSETQ, per germline. V was pared by 5 bases and J by 5 bases, with 6 bases of the junction left unmatched. The CDR3 contains 13 residues. The CDR3 protein is CASRNRGGETQYF. CDR3 bases: TGCGCCAGCAGAAACAGGGGCGGGGAGACCCAGTACTTC. Combining the CDR3 with reference TRBV5-1 and TRBJ2-5 gives the whole variable domain KAGVTQTPRYLIKTRGQQVTLSCSPISGHRSVSWYQQTPGQGLQFLFEYFSETQRNKGNFPGRFSGRQFSNSRSEMNVSTLELGDSALYLCASRNRGGETQYFGPGTRLLVL.

The chain has TRBV24-1 and TRBJ2-3, with D possibly being TRBD1 or TRBD2 (5 bases each). The CDR3 totals 16 residues. The V gene lost 2 bases and the J gene lost 3 bases, with 14 bases spanning the gap. CDR1 and CDR2 (germline): KGHDR, SFDVKD. The CDR3 protein is CATSDYLRGTTDTQYF. Written as DNA, the CDR3 is TGTGCCACCAGTGATTATCTACGAGGGACGACAGATACGCAGTATTTT.

The sample holds a few counts of this clonotype. J is TRBJ1-3 and V is TRBV6-1, with D maybe TRBD1 (6 bases). The CDR3 has 14 residues. V dropped 11 bases and J dropped 4 bases, with 18 bases sitting between them. Germline values: CDR1 MNHNS, CDR2 SASEGT. The CDR3 protein is CAVRNRVRGNTIYF. The CDR3 DNA reads TGTGCCGTCAGAAACAGGGTTAGGGGAAACACCATATATTTT.

This clonotype was observed a few times. J is TRBJ2-6 and V is TRBV6-4; a possible D gene is TRBD2 (5 bases). This CDR3 is built from 16 residues. With 0 bases removed from V and 0 bases from J, the gap between germline ends came to 6 bases. Germline CDR1 reads MRHNA; CDR2 reads SNTAGT. The CDR3: CASSDSGSSGANVLTF. Here the CDR3 DNA reads TGTGCCAGCAGTGACTCTGGGAGCTCTGGGGCCAACGTCCTGACTTTC.

This clonotype was observed a handful of times. The chain combines TRBV20-1 with TRBJ2-4; 8 nucleotides match TRBD2. CDR1 DFQATT and CDR2 SNEGSKA come from the germline V gene (reference sequence). The trim removed 3 bases at V and 8 bases at J, leaving 6 bases unmatched. CDR3 length equals 13 residues. The CDR3 sequence is CSASSILADIQYF. CDR3 nucleotides: TGCAGTGCTAGTAGTATACTAGCGGACATTCAGTACTTC.

This clonotype ranks as medium-sized. The chain joins TRBV27 to TRBJ1-2; possible D gene TRBD1, 5 bases. The CDR3 extends over 13 amino acids. V lost 6 bases and J 5 bases, leaving 13 bases between the germline ends. Germline-derived CDR1 and CDR2 are MNHEY and SMNVEV (reference sequence). The CDR3 loop reads CASSQTGGYGYTF. The CDR3 DNA sequence: TGTGCCAGCAGCCAGACCGGGGGGTATGGCTACACCTTC.

The rearrangement joins TRBV5-1 to TRBJ2-5; 7 nucleotides line up with TRBD2. The germline gives CDR1 SGHRS, CDR2 YFSETQ. This CDR3 spans 16 amino acids. V gave up 4 bases and J gave up 5 bases; unmatched junction bases: 14. The CDR3 protein is CASSPLGRGSGETQYF. CDR3 nucleotides: TGCGCCAGCAGCCCCCTTGGGAGGGGATCGGGGGAGACCCAGTACTTC. The full variable domain, its missing parts supplied by reference TRBV5-1 and TRBJ2-5, is KAGVTQTPRYLIKTRGQQVTLSCSPISGHRSVSWYQQTPGQGLQFLFEYFSETQRNKGNFPGRFSGRQFSNSRSEMNVSTLELGDSALYLCASSPLGRGSGETQYFGPGTRLLVL.

The rearrangement uses TRBV7-8 and TRBJ1-2; D gene uncertain. V was shortened by 4 bases and J by 4 bases, with 16 bases between the two germline ends. Germline-derived CDR1 and CDR2 are SGHVS and FQNEAQ. The CDR3 extends over 15 amino acids. For the CDR3, the DNA is TGTGCCAGCAGCTCGGACTCCAACCGGGGCTATGGCTACACCTTC. Translated, it gives CASSSDSNRGYGYTF.

This chain uses TRBV19 with TRBJ2-1; 8 bases agree with TRBD1. The J segment lost 9 bases and the V segment lost 5 bases, leaving 6 bases of the junction unmatched. CDR1 is LNHDA, CDR2 SQIVND, per germline (reference sequence). The CDR3 has 13 residues. The CDR3 region is CASSVQQGVEQFF. For the CDR3, the DNA is TGTGCCAGTAGTGTCCAACAGGGGGTTGAGCAGTTCTTC.

The rearrangement uses TRBV7-3 and TRBJ2-2; D may be TRBD1 (5 bases). V was cut by 2 bases and J by 7 bases, with 5 bases left in between. The CDR3 covers 12 residues. Germline assignment: CDR1 SGHTA and CDR2 FQGTGA. The chain's CDR3 is CASSLQGGELFF. CDR3 nucleotides: TGTGCCAGCAGCTTACAGGGCGGGGAGCTGTTTTTT.

The CDR3 reads CATGPGAGSQPQHF. CDR3 nucleotides: TGTGCCACCGGCCCGGGGGCGGGTAGTCAGCCCCAGCATTTT. The V and J genes are TRBV7-6 and TRBJ1-5; maybe TRBD1 (6 bases). Trimming pared 10 bases from V and 6 bases from J, leaving 19 bases between. Germline V gene data show CDR1 as SGHVS and CDR2 as FNYEAQ. The length of the CDR3 is 14 residues.